Sequencing of this T cell receptor beta chain was carried out in a study of CD4 T cells in relation to SARS-CoV-2 and coronaviruses. Deep TCR-beta sequencing used DNA from uncultured naive and memory CD4+ T cells. The repertoire was sequenced with immunoSEQ multiplex PCR; TCRdb's copy has only in-frame clones and lacks some. The table records approximately 37,000 clones, 80% to 90% of them present only once. With V trimmed by 5 bases and J by 0 bases, 0 bases remained unmatched. Germline V CDR1 and CDR2: SGHTA, FQGTGA. The CDR3 runs to 14 residues. Study-wide results and limits: Each donor contributed either pre-pandemic or post-infection samples, not both. Crossreactive clones expanded significantly less to SARS-CoV-2 than monoreactive clones.

Note on this clone: The antigen is unknown.

J is TRBJ2-3 and V is TRBV7-3; 9 bases agree with TRBD2. The sample consisted of memory CD4+ T cells from PBMCs. The TCR sequence derives from an adult with COVID-19. DNA of the CDR3: TGTGCCAGCAGCACTAGCGGGAGCACAGATACGCAGTATTTT. Protein: CASSTSGSTDTQYF.